Each of the 27 T cell receptor beta chains below was sequenced from the same sample in a study of Tregs in tolerant kidney transplant recipients. Sequencing was performed with immunoSEQ multiplex PCR; in TCRdb, only in-frame clones are kept and a portion is missing. Of about 83,000 clones in the sample, more than 95% are singletons; the top ten hold around 0.6%. The sequences come from CD4+ T cells from blood, collected before the transplant. Receptors were obtained from a human donor who received a combined kidney and bone marrow transplant.

This clone came up once. The V and J genes are TRBV20-1 and TRBJ2-7; D possibly corresponds to TRBD2 (6 bases). V was trimmed by 7 bases and J by 4 bases, leaving 11 bases between them. The CDR3 consists of 11 residues. In germline, CDR1 is DFQATT, CDR2 SNEGSKA (reference sequence). The CDR3, as DNA: TGCAGTGTTAGGAGGGTGTACGAGCAGTACTTC. Translation: CSVRRVYEQYF.

The chain links TRBV6-5 to TRBJ2-2; D is ambiguous. V was cut by 4 bases and J by 6 bases, with 9 bases left in between. Germline values: CDR1 MNHEY, CDR2 SVGAGI. This CDR3 is 13 amino acids long. Here the CDR3 DNA reads TGTGCCAGCAGTTCTAGTCCACCCGGGGAGCTGTTTTTT. Amino acids: CASSSSPPGELFF.

In the case of this clone: The junction and the germline gene differ at one end; a read error may be behind it. The chain recombines TRBV6-5 with TRBJ2-6; possibly TRBD1 or TRBD2 for D (7 bases each). There are 15 residues in the CDR3. Per the germline V gene, CDR1 is MNHEY and CDR2 is SVGAGI. The CDR3 loop reads CAGRGGVSGANVLTF. CDR3 sequence (DNA): TGTGCCGGCAGGGGGGGGGTCTCTGGGGCCAACGTCCTGACTTTC.

This chain connects TRBV7-9 to TRBJ1-2; D is possibly TRBD1 (6 bases). The CDR3 totals 14 residues. Deletions cut 0 bases from V and 7 bases from J, with 12 bases between. Germline V lookup: CDR1 SEHNR, CDR2 FQNEAQ (reference sequence). CDR3 region: CASSLALRQVGYTF. The CDR3 DNA reads TGTGCCAGCAGCTTAGCCCTCAGACAGGTTGGCTACACCTTC.

The J gene is TRBJ1-2, the V gene TRBV25-1, with D possibly being TRBD1 (5 bases). Germline assignment: CDR1 MGHDK and CDR2 SYGVNS. The CDR3 extends over 12 amino acids. Trimming removed 7 bases from V and 8 bases from J, with 14 bases in between. CDR3 residues: CASMMQGGGYTF. The CDR3 region has the DNA TGTGCCAGCATGATGCAGGGTGGCGGCTACACCTTC.

J is TRBJ2-7 and V is TRBV2; 11 nucleotides align to TRBD1. Germline lookup yields CDR1 SNHLY and CDR2 FYNNEI. This CDR3 comprises 14 residues. V shed 6 bases, J shed 7 bases, and the junction held 8 bases outside the gene matches. As DNA, the CDR3 is TGTGCCAGCAGCCGAGGACAGGGGGCACGGGAGCAGTACTTC. Its protein product is CASSRGQGAREQYF.

This chain uses TRBV7-3 with TRBJ2-2, with D uncertain. Germline values: CDR1 SGHTA, CDR2 FQGTGA. This CDR3 region has 16 residues. V lost 2 bases and J lost 2, with 12 bases in between. In DNA, the CDR3 is TGTGCCAGCAGCTTAGAGGCGGCTTCTAACACCGGGGAGCTGTTTTTT. Encoded protein: CASSLEAASNTGELFF.

The gene calls are TRBV19 and TRBJ2-3, with a tentative D call TRBD2 (6 bases). The CDR3 consists of 15 residues. Germline lookup yields CDR1 LNHDA and CDR2 SQIVND (reference sequence). With 6 bases removed from V and 0 bases from J, the gap between germline ends came to 13 bases. This CDR3 is CASRDRGSSTDTQYF. DNA of the CDR3: TGTGCCAGTAGAGATCGGGGGAGTAGCACAGATACGCAGTATTTT.

V usage is TRBV7-2 and J usage is TRBJ2-7; D remains ambiguous. The CDR3 is 12 amino acids. Looked up from germline, CDR1 is SGHTA and CDR2 is FQGNSA. The germline V and J ends were trimmed by 1 base and 3 bases, with 4 bases remaining between them. CDR3 loop: CASSLVSYEQYF. In nucleotides, the CDR3 is TGTGCCAGCAGCTTAGTGAGCTACGAGCAGTACTTC.

This chain links TRBV25-1 with TRBJ1-1; 8 nucleotides agree with TRBD1. Germline V gives CDR1 MGHDK, CDR2 SYGVNS. The CDR3 length is 13 residues. V lost 6 bases, J lost 2 bases, and 2 bases stayed unmatched. CDR3: CASRGQGNTEAFF. As DNA, the CDR3 is TGTGCCAGCAGAGGACAGGGAAACACTGAAGCTTTCTTT.

This sequence joins TRBV5-1 and TRBJ2-5; 7 bases align to TRBD2. CDR1 and CDR2 from the germline V gene are SGHRS and YFSETQ. The CDR3 loop spans 15 amino acids. The V gene end was trimmed by 4 bases and the J gene end by 1 base; junction bases not matched to a gene: 7. CDR3 protein: CASSAAPSGQETQYF. CDR3 sequence (DNA): TGCGCCAGCAGCGCCGCCCCTAGCGGCCAAGAGACCCAGTACTTC.

CDR3 region: CAISTGKMNTGELFF. The CDR3 bases are TGTGCCATCAGCACAGGGAAAATGAACACCGGGGAGCTGTTTTTT. The chain carries TRBV10-3 and TRBJ2-2; possible D gene TRBD1, 6 bases. V lost 6 bases to trimming and J lost 1 base, with 12 bases between them. The CDR3 contains 15 residues. Germline V lookup: CDR1 ENHRY, CDR2 SYGVKD.

This rearrangement joins TRBV7-6 to TRBJ2-5; maybe TRBD2 (6 bases). The V end lost 0 bases, the J end lost 4 bases, and 12 bases lay between the germline ends. This CDR3 contains 15 residues. Germline V gives CDR1 SGHVS, CDR2 FNYEAQ. For the CDR3, the DNA is TGTGCCAGCAGCTTAGCGCCCGGGAGTGGAGAGACCCAGTACTTC. It is translated as CASSLAPGSGETQYF.

As DNA, the CDR3 is TGCAGCGTTGAACCTAGCGGGGCCTCGGGGGACATTCAGTACTTC. It translates to CSVEPSGASGDIQYF. The chain is built from TRBV29-1 and TRBJ2-4; TRBD2 agrees at 9 bases. CDR3 length: 15 residues. The germline V gene encodes CDR1 SQVTM and CDR2 ANQGSEA. J gave up 8 bases and V 2 bases, and 10 bases lay outside the gene matches.

The chain is built from TRBV19 and TRBJ1-3; 7 bases line up with TRBD1. Germline V gene lookup returns CDR1 LNHDA and CDR2 SQIVND (reference sequence). The V and J ends lost 5 bases and 7 bases, in that order; junction bases with no gene match: 8. CDR3 length: 14 residues. The CDR3 DNA sequence: TGTGCCAGTAGTTTCGGACAGGTGGCGAACACCATATATTTT. Protein: CASSFGQVANTIYF.

The chain recombines TRBV4-3 with TRBJ2-3, with no clear D. The V gene's germline CDR1 is LGHNA and CDR2 YSLEER. The CDR3 sequence is 14 residues long. Trimming cost V 1 base and J 2 bases, with 7 bases left between them. The CDR3 bases are TGCGCCAGCAGCCAAGGTGTCCTCACAGATACGCAGTATTTT. This sequence encodes CASSQGVLTDTQYF.

The V gene is TRBV30, the J gene TRBJ1-2, with D possibly matching TRBD1 (5 bases). CDR3 size: 13 residues. Between the trimmed V and J ends, which lost 0 bases and 7 bases, there was a span of 12 bases. Germline V lookup: CDR1 GTSNPN, CDR2 SVGIG (reference sequence). Here the CDR3 reads CAWSVNSRAGYTF. The CDR3 DNA is TGTGCCTGGAGTGTAAATAGCAGGGCTGGCTACACCTTC.

The rearrangement joins TRBV5-1 to TRBJ2-1; 11 bases align to TRBD1. The germline CDR1 and CDR2 sequences are SGHRS and YFSETQ. The junction had 7 bases not matched to a gene; V was cut back by 4 bases and J by 1 base. The CDR3 has 17 amino acids. The CDR3 region has the DNA TGCGCCAGCAGCCTCCGGGACAGGGGGTCATCCTACAATGAGCAGTTCTTC. Translating it yields CASSLRDRGSSYNEQFF.

In DNA, the CDR3 is TGTGCCACCATGACAGAAACCTACAATCAGCCCCAGCATTTT. The encoded protein is CATMTETYNQPQHF. This sequence joins TRBV10-3 and TRBJ1-5; D might be TRBD1 (5 bases). Trimming took off 10 bases at V and 3 bases at J, with 16 bases between the two ends. Looked up from germline, CDR1 is ENHRY and CDR2 is SYGVKD. The CDR3 contains 14 residues.

The V call is TRBV9, the J call TRBJ1-2; D is ambiguous. Looked up from germline, CDR1 is SGDLS and CDR2 is YYNGEE. The CDR3 has 13 amino acids. Trimming stripped 0 bases from V and 3 bases from J, with 6 bases between. CDR3: CASSVGADYGYTF. The DNA for the CDR3 is TGTGCCAGCAGCGTAGGGGCCGACTATGGCTACACCTTC. Based on the CDR3 plus reference TRBV9 and TRBJ1-2, the full variable domain is DSGVTQTPKHLITATGQRVTLRCSPRSGDLSVYWYQQSLDQGLQFLIQYYNGEERAKGNILERFSAQQFPDLHSELNLSSLELGDSALYFCASSVGADYGYTFGSGTRLTVV.

CDR3 DNA sequence: TGTGCCAGCAGTCTCGGACTAGCGGGGATCTCCTACGAGCAGTACTTC. The encoded protein is CASSLGLAGISYEQYF. The rearrangement links TRBV5-5 to TRBJ2-7; TRBD2 matches at 12 bases. Germline V gene sequence: CDR1 SGHKS, CDR2 YYEKEE (reference sequence). Trimming removed 5 bases from V and 0 bases from J; junction bases left unmatched: 6. The CDR3 contains 16 residues.

This chain links TRBV21-1 with TRBJ1-3. TRBV21-1 is given as a pseudogene. This CDR3 is built from 15 residues. CDR3 in amino acids: CASSNRGTAGNTIYF. The CDR3 DNA is TGTGCCAGCAGCAATCGGGGGACCGCTGGAAACACCATATATTTT.

The V gene is TRBV4-1, the J gene TRBJ1-1; unclear D gene. V dropped 0 bases and J dropped 4 bases, with 9 bases sitting between them. Germline values: CDR1 MGHRA, CDR2 YSYEKL. The CDR3 has 14 residues. CDR3 sequence: CASSQEPTGTEAFF. CDR3 DNA sequence: TGCGCCAGCAGCCAAGAGCCTACGGGCACTGAAGCTTTCTTT.

Written as DNA, the CDR3 is TGTGCCACCAGCAGCACAAAGAGAGGACAGGGTCGAGGCTACACCTTC. It translates to CATSSTKRGQGRGYTF. The rearrangement uses TRBV15 and TRBJ1-2; TRBD1 matches at 8 bases. After removal of 3 bases from V and 8 bases from J, the junction contained 14 bases not matched to a gene. The CDR3 consists of 16 residues. The germline gives CDR1 LNHNV, CDR2 YYDKDF (reference sequence).

The gene calls are TRBV9 and TRBJ2-2; 11 bases map to TRBD2. This CDR3 is 15 amino acids long. Germline V gene data show CDR1 as SGDLS and CDR2 as YYNGEE. Unmatched junction bases numbered 4, after V lost 1 base and J lost 8 bases. CDR3 sequence (DNA): TGTGCCAGCAGCGTAATGACTAGCGGGGTTGGGGAGCTGTTTTTT. This translates into CASSVMTSGVGELFF.

The J gene is TRBJ1-5, the V gene TRBV28, with D tentatively TRBD1 (5 bases). The CDR3 is 17 amino acids. Germline CDR1 is MDHEN and CDR2 is SYDVKM. The ends were cut back, 8 bases at V and 1 base at J, with 21 bases in the middle. CDR3 coding DNA: TGTGCCAGCCACCGTGGGAGGGGCGAGTACAGCAATCAGCCCCAGCATTTT. Protein sequence: CASHRGRGEYSNQPQHF.

This rearrangement joins TRBV9 to TRBJ2-7; TRBD1 aligns across 7 bases. The CDR3 is made up of 16 amino acids. V trimming: 4 bases; J trimming: 1 base; junction bases outside the gene matches: 11. Germline V gene data show CDR1 as SGDLS and CDR2 as YYNGEE. CDR3 sequence (DNA): TGTGCCAGCAGCCTTAATACAGGGACAGCGTCCTACGAGCAGTACTTC. This sequence encodes CASSLNTGTASYEQYF.